This TCR beta chain stems from a study of patients and donors after allogeneic stem cell transplantation. TCRdb called the RT-PCR reads again in MiXCR, with one record for every CDR3 protein. The repertoire holds about 960,000 distinct CDR3 sequences, with roughly 18% as singletons. The CDR3 consists of 11 residues. With 4 bases removed from V and 6 bases from J, the gap between germline ends came to 7 bases. This clonotype occurred many times. The chain employs TRBV12-3 or TRBV12-4 and TRBJ2-7; no clear D. Sequencing input: blood, either unsorted or a sorted T cell fraction (not recorded which). The clonotype was recovered from a human donor who was either an allogeneic HSCT recipient or a stem cell or donor lymphocyte infusion donor (not recorded which). It is not recorded whose cells these are; they may come from a transplant donor. The CDR3 loop reads CASSSGVEQYF. For the CDR3, the DNA is TGTGCCAGCAGTTCAGGAGTCGAGCAGTACTTC.